The next 29 T cell receptor beta chains were all read from a single sample in a study of T cell responses to AZD1222 COVID-19 vaccine. This table comes from immunoSEQ multiplex PCR, and its TCRdb copy is limited to in-frame clones, with some not included. The table lists approximately 150,000 clones, approximately 91% of them singletons. The sample consisted of peripheral blood, taken 28 days after the second AZD1222 dose. Source of these receptors: an adult who received the AZD1222 COVID-19 vaccine.

This rearrangement joins TRBV28 to TRBJ1-5, with D possibly matching TRBD1 (6 bases). This CDR3 has 16 residues. Germline CDR1 is MDHEN and CDR2 is SYDVKM. V shed 3 bases and J shed 1 base, with 13 bases lying between them. This CDR3 reads CASSFLGGRSNQPQHF. In DNA form, the CDR3 reads TGTGCCAGCAGTTTTCTGGGGGGCCGGAGCAATCAGCCCCAGCATTTT.

The gene calls are TRBV27 and TRBJ1-4; D unclear. Trimming shortened V by 4 bases and J by 9 bases, and 15 bases separated the two germline ends. This CDR3 has 14 amino acids. Germline assignment: CDR1 MNHEY and CDR2 SMNVEV (reference sequence). In DNA, the CDR3 is TGTGCCAGCAGTTCCTCGGACGTAATGAAAAAACTGTTTTTT. The encoded protein is CASSSSDVMKKLFF.

V is TRBV4-1 and J is TRBJ1-4; possibly TRBD1 for D (5 bases). Per germline, CDR1 MGHRA and CDR2 YSYEKL. The CDR3 has 15 residues. V lost 3 bases, J lost 8 bases, and 16 bases lay in between. The CDR3 DNA is TGCGCCAGCAGCCAGACGGAGGCCGAGGGGGAAAAACTGTTTTTT. Amino acids: CASSQTEAEGEKLFF.

The chain recombines TRBV6-5 with TRBJ1-1; D may be TRBD1 (6 bases). Deletions cut 6 bases from V and 5 bases from J, with 16 bases between. The CDR3 totals 14 residues. CDR1 MNHEY and CDR2 SVGAGI come from the germline V gene. The DNA for the CDR3 is TGTGCCAGCAGGCAAGAGGACAGTTTTACTGAAGCTTTCTTT. This translates into CASRQEDSFTEAFF.

The chain recombines TRBV7-6 with TRBJ1-2; no definite D call. The CDR3 contains 15 residues. Trimming took 2 bases from V and 8 from J, leaving 18 bases between them. Germline-derived CDR1 and CDR2 are SGHVS and FNYEAQ. CDR3 bases: TGTGCCAGCAGCTTAAATCACGGATCTTCTATGGGCTACACCTTC. Encoded protein: CASSLNHGSSMGYTF.

J is TRBJ2-5 and V is TRBV15; 7 bases are shared with TRBD1. This CDR3 has 15 amino acids. Unmatched junction bases numbered 10, after V lost 4 bases and J lost 5 bases. CDR1 and CDR2 (germline): LNHNV, YYDKDF (reference sequence). CDR3 region: CATSTLKTGVETQYF. The DNA of the CDR3 is TGTGCCACCAGCACCTTAAAAACAGGGGTGGAGACCCAGTACTTC.

The rearrangement joins TRBV7-9 to TRBJ2-3; 7 nucleotides align to TRBD1. V gave up 7 bases and J gave up 3 bases; unmatched junction bases: 7. The CDR3 is 14 amino acids. Per the germline V gene, CDR1 is SEHNR and CDR2 is FQNEAQ (reference sequence). CDR3 in amino acids: CASIHSGGTDTQYF. The DNA for the CDR3 is TGTGCCAGCATCCATTCAGGGGGAACAGATACGCAGTATTTT.

This clone was detected a few times. This rearrangement joins TRBV5-6 to TRBJ1-1; D ambiguous. This CDR3 contains 14 residues. CDR1 and CDR2 (germline): SGHDT, YYEEEE. V lost 5 bases and J 1 base, leaving 12 bases between the germline ends. This CDR3 is CASRRRSGNTEAFF. The CDR3 bases are TGTGCCAGCAGAAGGAGGTCCGGGAACACTGAAGCTTTCTTT.

This chain connects TRBV28 to TRBJ1-2; D ambiguous. This CDR3 is built from 12 residues. With 2 bases removed from V and 8 bases from J, the gap between germline ends came to 9 bases. Germline V gene lookup returns CDR1 MDHEN and CDR2 SYDVKM. Here the CDR3 reads CASSLRNGGYTF. As DNA, the CDR3 is TGTGCCAGCAGTTTAAGAAATGGGGGCTACACCTTC.

This clone has just one count. The rearrangement uses TRBV28 and TRBJ2-7, with D maybe TRBD2 (6 bases). The CDR3 contains 15 residues. The germline CDR1 and CDR2 sequences are MDHEN and SYDVKM. V dropped 6 bases and J dropped 5 bases, with 20 bases sitting between them. The CDR3 coding sequence is TGTGCCAGCAGCCCTTGGAGGGGTAGGGTCGACGAGCAGTACTTC. Its translation is CASSPWRGRVDEQYF.

The rearrangement links TRBV5-1 to TRBJ2-5; 7 bases are a match to TRBD2. After removal of 0 bases from V and 6 bases from J, the junction contained 14 bases not matched to a gene. CDR1 and CDR2 (germline): SGHRS, YFSETQ. The CDR3 has 17 residues. CDR3 DNA: TGCGCCAGCAGCTTGGACGGCCGGGACCTGCGGGGGAAGACCCAGTACTTC. Translation: CASSLDGRDLRGKTQYF.

The rearrangement links TRBV14 to TRBJ1-2; D is unresolved. CDR1 SGHDN and CDR2 FVKESK come from the germline V gene. Between the trimmed V and J ends, which lost 3 bases and 3 bases, there was a span of 5 bases. The CDR3 is 12 amino acids. The CDR3 DNA follows: TGTGCCAGCAGCCAGGGGTACTATGGCTACACCTTC. It codes for CASSQGYYGYTF.

V gene TRBV19 combines with J gene TRBJ2-6, with D unclear. The germline CDR1 and CDR2 sequences are LNHDA and SQIVND (reference sequence). This CDR3 comprises 15 residues. V gave up 6 bases and J gave up 8 bases, with 17 bases separating them. Written as DNA, the CDR3 is TGTGCCAGTAGAGCCCTCACTATGGATTCCAACGTCCTGACTTTC. Protein: CASRALTMDSNVLTF.

The rearrangement uses TRBV12-3 or TRBV12-4 and TRBJ2-7; D is uncertain. The V end was cut by 6 bases, the J end by 6 bases, with 9 bases between. The CDR3 is 11 residues long. The CDR3 protein is CASSRYSEQYF. The CDR3 bases are TGTGCCAGCAGCCGTTATTCCGAGCAGTACTTC.

About this clone itself: Other DNA sequences in this specimen translate into the identical CDR3. The chain uses TRBV7-9 and TRBJ1-6, with D uncertain. Per germline, CDR1 SEHNR and CDR2 FQNEAQ (reference sequence). This CDR3 comprises 14 residues. Trimming took off 1 base at V and 1 base at J, with 2 bases between the two ends. In nucleotides, the CDR3 is TGTGCCAGCAGCTTAGATTCCTATAATTCACCCCTCCACTTT. Its protein product is CASSLDSYNSPLHF.

This sequence joins TRBV27 and TRBJ2-1; D possibly matches TRBD1 or TRBD2 (6 bases each). The CDR3 spans 16 residues. Between the trimmed V and J ends, which lost 2 bases and 0 bases, there was a span of 11 bases. Per the germline V gene, CDR1 is MNHEY and CDR2 is SMNVEV (reference sequence). Here the CDR3 reads CASSLIADSSYNEQFF. The CDR3 coding sequence is TGTGCCAGCAGTTTAATAGCGGACAGCTCCTACAATGAGCAGTTCTTC.

Only a few counts were recorded for this clone. Distinct nucleotide sequences in the sample also encode this CDR3. This chain uses TRBV27 with TRBJ2-7; D gene uncertain. V dropped 4 bases and J dropped 4 bases, with 8 bases sitting between them. This CDR3 is built from 12 residues. The germline V gene has CDR1 MNHEY and CDR2 SMNVEV (reference sequence). The CDR3, as DNA: TGTGCCAGCAGTTCTACGGGTTACGAGCAGTACTTC. The encoded protein is CASSSTGYEQYF.

This sequence joins TRBV19 and TRBJ2-1; D is perhaps TRBD2 (6 bases). Trimming shortened V by 3 bases and J by 6 bases, and 12 bases separated the two germline ends. The CDR3 is 14 residues long. In germline, CDR1 is LNHDA, CDR2 SQIVND (reference sequence). The CDR3 region is CASSIIQGGNEQFF. DNA for the CDR3: TGTGCCAGTAGTATTATCCAGGGAGGCAATGAGCAGTTCTTC. The variable domain in full, with the rest retrieved from reference TRBV19 and TRBJ2-1, is DGGITQSPKYLFRKEGQNVTLSCEQNLNHDAMYWYRQDPGQGLRLIYYSQIVNDFQKGDIAEGYSVSREKKESFPLTVTSAQKNPTAFYLCASSIIQGGNEQFFGPGTRLTVL.

This chain uses TRBV19 with TRBJ1-5, with D perhaps matching TRBD1 (5 bases). Trimming left V 6 bases short and J 2 bases short, with 23 bases between. CDR1 is LNHDA and CDR2 is SQIVND in the germline V gene (reference sequence). The CDR3 runs 18 residues. This CDR3 is CASSMVWGKDDGNQPQHF. The DNA of the CDR3 is TGTGCCAGTAGCATGGTATGGGGGAAGGATGATGGCAATCAGCCCCAGCATTTT.

This sequence joins TRBV28 and TRBJ1-4, with D possibly matching TRBD1 (5 bases). V lost 8 bases to trimming and J lost 4 bases, with 20 bases between them. Germline CDR1 MDHEN, CDR2 SYDVKM. The CDR3 is 16 amino acids. CDR3 DNA: TGTGCCAGCGCTCGCCCCGGGACCGTAGATAATGAAAAACTGTTTTTT. It yields the protein CASARPGTVDNEKLFF.

The chain employs TRBV5-6 and TRBJ1-4, with 10 bases lining up with TRBD1. The germline V gene has CDR1 SGHDT and CDR2 YYEEEE. The trim removed 4 bases at V and 8 bases at J, leaving 11 bases unmatched. The length of the CDR3 is 16 residues. CDR3: CASSLLTGGAGEKLFF. Here the CDR3 DNA reads TGTGCCAGCAGCCTATTGACAGGGGGCGCCGGGGAAAAACTGTTTTTT. Filled out from reference TRBV5-6 and TRBJ1-4, the complete variable domain reads DAGVTQSPTHLIKTRGQQVTLRCSPKSGHDTVSWYQQALGQGPQFIFQYYEEEERQRGNFPDRFSGHQFPNYSSELNVNALLLGDSALYLCASSLLTGGAGEKLFFGSGTQLSVL.

This chain joins TRBV21-1 and TRBJ2-1. TRBV21-1 is labeled a pseudogene. The CDR3 consists of 14 residues. CDR3 DNA: TGTGCCAGCAGCAAATCGTCAGGGAGTACCGGGCAGTTCTTC. Its translation: CASSKSSGSTGQFF.

The chain joins TRBV7-3 to TRBJ1-1; maybe TRBD1 (6 bases). V lost 4 bases and J 5 bases, leaving 17 bases between the germline ends. The germline gives CDR1 SGHTA, CDR2 FQGTGA. The CDR3 loop spans 15 amino acids. The DNA for the CDR3 is TGTGCCAGCAGCTCTGGGGGGCGCGTGTCGACTGAAGCTTTCTTT. Translation gives CASSSGGRVSTEAFF.

The chain has TRBV29-1 and TRBJ2-7; TRBD1 is a possible D gene (5 bases). The germline V gene encodes CDR1 SQVTM and CDR2 ANQGSEA. V gave up 6 bases and J gave up 5 bases, with 14 bases separating them. The CDR3 spans 12 residues. CDR3 region: CSVGPGPDEQYF. The CDR3 DNA reads as TGCAGCGTGGGGCCTGGCCCCGACGAGCAGTACTTC.

V and J are TRBV27 and TRBJ2-1, with 9 positions matching TRBD1. V was clipped by 6 bases and J by 6 bases; unmatched bases: 12. This CDR3 spans 16 amino acids. Germline lookup yields CDR1 MNHEY and CDR2 SMNVEV (reference sequence). CDR3 sequence: CASSQVGTGWGNEQFF. CDR3 DNA: TGTGCCAGCAGCCAGGTTGGGACAGGGTGGGGCAATGAGCAGTTCTTC.

Notes on this clone: The junction departs from germline at one end; a sequencing error may be responsible. The rearrangement uses TRBV4-2 and TRBJ1-2, with D unresolved. The CDR3 covers 14 residues. Germline CDR1 is LGHNA and CDR2 is YNFKEQ. The CDR3: CASSQDLVTNGYAF. CDR3 nucleotides: TGTGCCAGCAGCCAAGATCTTGTGACGAATGGCTACGCCTTC.

The V gene is TRBV3-1 (or the pseudogene TRBV3-2), the J gene TRBJ1-5; tentatively, D is TRBD1 (6 bases). The CDR3 runs 16 residues. Trimming took off 1 base at V and 4 bases at J, with 14 bases between the two ends. Germline-derived CDR1 and CDR2 are LGHDT and YNNKEL (reference sequence). DNA of the CDR3: TGTGCCAGCAGCCAAGGTGTACAGGGCCAAAATCAGCCCCAGCATTTT. It specifies CASSQGVQGQNQPQHF.

A single count supports this clone. The chain joins TRBV5-4 to TRBJ1-2; D call uncertain. The V end was cut by 1 base, the J end by 2 bases, with 9 bases between. The CDR3 spans 14 residues. Looked up from germline, CDR1 is SGHNT and CDR2 is YYREEE (reference sequence). The CDR3 region is CASSLRSGNYGYTF. The CDR3 DNA reads as TGTGCCAGCAGCTTGCGGTCCGGGAACTATGGCTACACCTTC.

The chain joins TRBV5-1 to TRBJ2-7; TRBD1 matches 7 bases. The germline V gene has CDR1 SGHRS and CDR2 YFSETQ. The CDR3 consists of 14 residues. Trimming took 5 bases from V and 6 from J; bases not matched to a gene: 11. CDR3 sequence (DNA): TGCGCCAGCAGATCGACAGGGAATCTTGGCGAGCAGTACTTC. Amino acid sequence: CASRSTGNLGEQYF.